One sample yielded the 29 T cell receptor beta chains listed below, sequenced in a study of early T cells in non-severe SARS-CoV-2 infection. TCRdb ran MiXCR on the 5' RACE reads and lists one entry per CDR3 protein. Here the sample spans around 61,000 distinct CDR3 sequences, 10% to 15% being singletons. Input material: whole blood. Source of these receptors: an adult who was a healthcare worker with PCR-confirmed SARS-CoV-2 infection or an uninfected control (not recorded which).

For this clonotype: A much larger clone lies a single base off, so this may be a read error. The chain carries TRBV28 and TRBJ2-7; no reliable D call. The V gene's germline CDR1 is MDHEN and CDR2 SYDVKM. This CDR3 contains 13 residues. CDR3 nucleotide sequence: TGTGTCAGCAGTGGGCTGCCTCCCTACGAGCAGTACTTC. Its protein product is CVSSGLPPYEQYF. The full variable domain, its missing parts supplied by reference TRBV28 and TRBJ2-7, is DVKVTQSSRYLVKRTGEKVFLECVQDMDHENMFWYRQDPGLGLRLIYFSYDVKMKEKGDIPEGYSVSREKKERFSLILESASTNQTSMYLCVSSGLPPYEQYFGPGTRLTVT.

This clonotype was counted at least ten times. CDR3 residues: CASSSGLAGTYEQYF. The CDR3, as DNA: TGTGCCAGCAGTTCCGGACTAGCGGGAACCTACGAGCAGTACTTC. The gene calls are TRBV12-3 or TRBV12-4 and TRBJ2-7, with 12 bases matching TRBD2. The length of the CDR3 is 15 residues. Trimming at V came to 4 bases and at J to 2 bases, leaving 3 bases not matched to a gene.

This clonotype was counted between two and nine times. The chain employs TRBV19 and TRBJ1-5; D is unclear. The CDR3 runs to 15 residues. CDR1 and CDR2 from the germline V gene are LNHDA and SQIVND (reference sequence). The V end was cut by 5 bases, the J end by 3 bases, with 14 bases between. The CDR3 nucleotides are TGTGCCAGTAGTCCCCGGGGAGCCACCAATCAGCCCCAGCATTTT. It translates to CASSPRGATNQPQHF.

This clonotype was seen a few times. The rearrangement uses TRBV20-1 and TRBJ2-1; the match to TRBD1 covers 7 bases. The CDR3 spans 18 residues. V was pared by 1 base and J by 0 bases, with 12 bases of the junction left unmatched. The V gene's germline CDR1 is DFQATT and CDR2 SNEGSKA (reference sequence). DNA for the CDR3: TGCAGTGCTAGAGGCAGGGACAGCAAGCTAAGCTCCTACAATGAGCAGTTCTTC. Protein sequence: CSARGRDSKLSSYNEQFF.

Ten or more counts support this clonotype. The chain combines TRBV11-2 with TRBJ2-7; 10 bases align to TRBD1. The CDR3 runs to 15 residues. Losses at the gene ends were 2 bases for V and 6 bases for J; bases not matched to a gene: 7. Germline V gene data show CDR1 as SGHAT and CDR2 as FQNNGV. CDR3 bases: TGTGCCAGCAGCTTATTGTGGACAGGGGGTACCGAGCAGTACTTC. Translating it yields CASSLLWTGGTEQYF. The variable domain in full, completed from reference TRBV11-2 and TRBJ2-7, reads EAGVAQSPRYKIIEKRQSVAFWCNPISGHATLYWYQQILGQGPKLLIQFQNNGVVDDSQLPKDRFSAERLKGVDSTLKIQPAKLEDSAVYLCASSLLWTGGTEQYFGPGTRLTVT.

The V call is TRBV19, the J call TRBJ2-3; tentative D call: TRBD2 (6 bases). The ends were cut back, 3 bases at V and 2 bases at J, with 12 bases in the middle. CDR3 length equals 15 residues. Per germline, CDR1 LNHDA and CDR2 SQIVND (reference sequence). Written as DNA, the CDR3 is TGTGCCAGTAGTATGGAGGAGGGGTTCACAGATACGCAGTATTTT. As protein: CASSMEEGFTDTQYF.

This clonotype was recorded at least ten times. J is TRBJ1-1 and V is TRBV5-1, with a tentative D call TRBD1 (6 bases). The CDR3 runs 14 residues. Between the trimmed V and J ends, which lost 0 bases and 1 base, there was a span of 7 bases. Germline V gene lookup returns CDR1 SGHRS and CDR2 YFSETQ. The CDR3 DNA follows: TGCGCCAGCAGCTTGGAAGGGGGGAACACTGAAGCTTTCTTT. Translation: CASSLEGGNTEAFF.

This clonotype was detected a few times. J is TRBJ2-1 and V is TRBV12-3 or TRBV12-4; 13 nucleotides agree with TRBD2. Unmatched junction bases numbered 19, after V lost 6 bases and J lost 5 bases. This CDR3 has 20 amino acids. CDR3 sequence reads: CASSNTPWTSGSVMDNEQFF. The CDR3 coding sequence is TGTGCCAGCAGCAATACCCCCTGGACTAGCGGGAGTGTCATGGACAATGAGCAGTTCTTC.

This clonotype was detected ten times or more. J is TRBJ2-7 and V is TRBV7-9; D gene ambiguous. This CDR3 contains 12 residues. Germline assignment: CDR1 SEHNR and CDR2 FQNEAQ (reference sequence). The germline V and J ends were trimmed by 5 bases and 2 bases, with 7 bases remaining between them. CDR3 in amino acids: CASSPGAYEQYF. The CDR3 nucleotides are TGTGCCAGCAGCCCTGGGGCCTACGAGCAGTACTTC.

This clonotype has just a few counts. The J gene is TRBJ1-2, the V gene TRBV5-1, with D unresolved. Trimming left V 0 bases short and J 4 bases short, with 10 bases between. Germline V lookup: CDR1 SGHRS, CDR2 YFSETQ. The CDR3 totals 14 residues. The CDR3 protein is CASSLGPNAYGYTF. The CDR3 DNA follows: TGCGCCAGCAGCTTGGGACCGAACGCCTATGGCTACACCTTC.

This clonotype was observed at least ten times. V gene TRBV20-1 combines with J gene TRBJ1-6; unclear D gene. The CDR3 runs 14 residues. The V end lost 2 bases, the J end lost 8 bases, and 13 bases lay between the germline ends. In germline, CDR1 is DFQATT, CDR2 SNEGSKA (reference sequence). As DNA, the CDR3 is TGCAGTGCTAGAACATGGGGATCGGATTCACCCCTCCACTTT. This translates into CSARTWGSDSPLHF.

This clonotype has ten or more counts. The chain combines TRBV5-1 with TRBJ2-7; D unclear. Germline V gives CDR1 SGHRS, CDR2 YFSETQ. This CDR3 is built from 15 residues. The ends were cut back, 0 bases at V and 0 bases at J, with 10 bases in the middle. CDR3 sequence (DNA): TGCGCCAGCAGCTTGGTAGGAGTTAGCTCCTACGAGCAGTACTTC. This translates into CASSLVGVSSYEQYF.

J is TRBJ2-3 and V is TRBV6-1, with D uncertain. This CDR3 is 16 amino acids long. Germline CDR1 is MNHNS and CDR2 is SASEGT. Trimming shortened V by 2 bases and J by 3 bases, and 15 bases separated the two germline ends. In DNA, the CDR3 is TGTGCCAGCAGTGAACCTCGACACGGACCGACAGATACGCAGTATTTT. This gives the protein CASSEPRHGPTDTQYF.

The V and J genes are TRBV5-1 and TRBJ2-3, with 9 positions matching TRBD2. CDR1 and CDR2 from the germline V gene are SGHRS and YFSETQ. The CDR3 consists of 15 residues. J gave up 1 base and V 1 base, and 1 base lay outside the gene matches. DNA for the CDR3: TGCGCCAGCAGCTTGATAGCGGGAGGCACAGATACGCAGTATTTT. This gives the protein CASSLIAGGTDTQYF.

The gene calls are TRBV5-1 and TRBJ1-1; TRBD1 matches 7 bases. J lost 5 bases, V lost 4 bases, and 11 bases had no gene match. This CDR3 spans 15 amino acids. The germline CDR1 and CDR2 sequences are SGHRS and YFSETQ. Here the CDR3 reads CASSPGGGGNTEAFF. In nucleotides, the CDR3 is TGCGCCAGCAGCCCTGGTGGAGGGGGCAATACTGAAGCTTTCTTT.

This clonotype was seen many times. This chain links TRBV6-5 with TRBJ2-7, with 7 bases fitting TRBD1. The germline V gene has CDR1 MNHEY and CDR2 SVGAGI. V shed 0 bases, J shed 1 base, and the junction held 3 bases outside the gene matches. The CDR3 extends over 15 amino acids. CDR3 DNA sequence: TGTGCCAGCAGTTACTCGAGGGACAGATCCTACGAGCAGTACTTC. Translated: CASSYSRDRSYEQYF.

The gene calls are TRBV10-3 and TRBJ2-3; D might be TRBD2 (6 bases). Germline values: CDR1 ENHRY, CDR2 SYGVKD. This CDR3 region has 14 residues. Trimming shortened V by 0 bases and J by 2 bases, and 6 bases separated the two germline ends. Here the CDR3 reads CAISESDYTDTQYF. The CDR3 DNA sequence: TGTGCCATCAGTGAGTCGGACTACACAGATACGCAGTATTTT.

The V and J genes are TRBV29-1 and TRBJ2-1, with D perhaps TRBD2 (6 bases). Between the trimmed V and J ends, which lost 4 bases and 7 bases, there was a span of 20 bases. CDR1 SQVTM and CDR2 ANQGSEA come from the germline V gene. This CDR3 region has 15 residues. In DNA form, the CDR3 reads TGCAGCGTTGGGGTACTAGCCGCTTCAAGGAATGAGCAGTTCTTC. Residues: CSVGVLAASRNEQFF.

This clonotype was counted ten times or more. The chain uses TRBV24-1 and TRBJ2-1, with 9 bases identical to TRBD1. From germline, CDR1 is KGHDR and CDR2 SFDVKD. Trimming took 3 bases from V and 3 from J; bases not matched to a gene: 5. The CDR3 consists of 16 residues. CDR3 DNA: TGTGCCACCAGTGATCCACCGGGACAGGGCTACAATGAGCAGTTCTTC. Translation: CATSDPPGQGYNEQFF.

The J gene is TRBJ1-5, the V gene TRBV20-1; TRBD1 agrees at 9 bases. This CDR3 is 12 amino acids long. In germline, CDR1 is DFQATT, CDR2 SNEGSKA (reference sequence). The CDR3 DNA reads TGCAGCCGGGGACAGGGAGGACAGCCCCAGCATTTT. This encodes CSRGQGGQPQHF.

This clonotype was seen ten or more times. This sequence joins TRBV19 and TRBJ1-4; D is ambiguous. This CDR3 region has 14 residues. The V and J ends lost 3 bases and 4 bases respectively, with 9 bases between them. Germline V gives CDR1 LNHDA, CDR2 SQIVND (reference sequence). CDR3 coding DNA: TGTGCCAGTAGTATCGAAGGAATTAATGAAAAACTGTTTTTT. The encoded protein is CASSIEGINEKLFF.

In its sample, this clonotype was seen many times. The rearrangement joins TRBV12-3 or TRBV12-4 to TRBJ2-7; D is ambiguous. This CDR3 has 13 residues. Trimming pared 3 bases from V and 2 bases from J, leaving 8 bases between. For the CDR3, the DNA is TGTGCCAGCAGTTTGAACCAAGCCTACGAGCAGTACTTC. This codes for CASSLNQAYEQYF.

In this sample, this clonotype turned up a few times. This chain joins TRBV5-1 and TRBJ2-2, with 11 bases matching TRBD2. V was clipped by 1 base and J by 1 base; unmatched bases: 3. Germline-derived CDR1 and CDR2 are SGHRS and YFSETQ. This CDR3 is 17 amino acids long. CDR3 amino acids: CASSLTSGRGNTGELFF. The DNA for the CDR3 is TGCGCCAGCAGCTTGACTAGCGGGAGAGGGAACACCGGGGAGCTGTTTTTT. The variable domain in full, with the rest retrieved from reference TRBV5-1 and TRBJ2-2, is KAGVTQTPRYLIKTRGQQVTLSCSPISGHRSVSWYQQTPGQGLQFLFEYFSETQRNKGNFPGRFSGRQFSNSRSEMNVSTLELGDSALYLCASSLTSGRGNTGELFFGEGSRLTVL.

This clonotype was seen many times. The chain joins TRBV11-3 to TRBJ1-1; D gene unclear. The CDR3 consists of 14 residues. V lost 5 bases and J lost 2, with 12 bases in between. From germline, CDR1 is SGHNT and CDR2 YENEEA. CDR3: CASSGLALNTEAFF. DNA of the CDR3: TGTGCCAGCAGCGGGCTCGCTTTAAACACTGAAGCTTTCTTT.

The chain joins TRBV11-1 to TRBJ2-4, with TRBD2 matching 13 bases. J lost 8 bases, V lost 3 bases, and 4 bases had no gene match. CDR3 length: 15 amino acids. The germline gives CDR1 SGHAT, CDR2 FQDESV (reference sequence). This CDR3 is CASSFRTSGSDIQYF. The CDR3 DNA reads as TGTGCCAGCAGCTTCCGGACTAGCGGGAGCGACATTCAGTACTTC.

Ten or more counts support this clonotype. The rearrangement links TRBV27 to TRBJ1-2, with D possibly being TRBD1 (5 bases). The V and J ends lost 0 bases and 4 bases respectively, with 6 bases between them. CDR1 and CDR2 from the germline V gene are MNHEY and SMNVEV (reference sequence). The CDR3 is made up of 13 amino acids. CDR3 sequence (DNA): TGTGCCAGCAGTTTATCTAGGGGCTATGGCTACACCTTC. Translated: CASSLSRGYGYTF.

CDR3 sequence: CASTQGRADDEQFF. CDR3 in DNA: TGTGCCAGCACCCAAGGGCGGGCGGACGATGAGCAGTTCTTC. The rearrangement joins TRBV7-2 to TRBJ2-1; weak D call: TRBD2 (5 bases). The CDR3 has 14 amino acids. Trimming took 7 bases from V and 8 from J, leaving 18 bases between them. The germline V gene encodes CDR1 SGHTA and CDR2 FQGNSA.

This clonotype was recorded at least ten times. This chain connects TRBV11-2 to TRBJ2-1; possibly TRBD2 for D (6 bases). Germline CDR1 SGHAT, CDR2 FQNNGV. Trimming took off 0 bases at V and 2 bases at J, with 11 bases between the two ends. This CDR3 has 16 residues. CDR3 amino acids: CASSLEGLLTYNEQFF. As DNA, the CDR3 is TGTGCCAGCAGCTTAGAGGGACTTCTGACCTACAATGAGCAGTTCTTC. The full variable domain, completed using reference TRBV11-2 and TRBJ2-1, is EAGVAQSPRYKIIEKRQSVAFWCNPISGHATLYWYQQILGQGPKLLIQFQNNGVVDDSQLPKDRFSAERLKGVDSTLKIQPAKLEDSAVYLCASSLEGLLTYNEQFFGPGTRLTVL.

This clonotype occurred a few times. This chain uses TRBV6-5 with TRBJ2-7; TRBD2 agrees at 7 bases. The CDR3 loop spans 14 amino acids. Germline CDR1 is MNHEY and CDR2 is SVGAGI. V shed 8 bases and J 4 bases; nucleotides not matched to a gene: 11. CDR3 nucleotide sequence: TGTGCCAGCCGGCGAGGAGCGGGAAAATACGAGCAGTACTTC. Amino acids: CASRRGAGKYEQYF.